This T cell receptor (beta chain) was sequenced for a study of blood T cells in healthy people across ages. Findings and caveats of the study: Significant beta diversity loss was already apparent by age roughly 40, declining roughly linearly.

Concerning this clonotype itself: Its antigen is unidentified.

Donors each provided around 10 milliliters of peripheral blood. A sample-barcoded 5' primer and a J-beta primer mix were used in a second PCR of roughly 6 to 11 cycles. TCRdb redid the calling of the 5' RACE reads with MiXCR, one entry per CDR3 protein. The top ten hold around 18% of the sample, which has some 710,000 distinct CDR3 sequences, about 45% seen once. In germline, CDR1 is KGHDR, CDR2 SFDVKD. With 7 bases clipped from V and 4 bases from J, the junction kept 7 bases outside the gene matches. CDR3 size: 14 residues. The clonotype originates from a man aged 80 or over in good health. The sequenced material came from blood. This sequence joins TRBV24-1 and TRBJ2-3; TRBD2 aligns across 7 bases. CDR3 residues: CATRGGFVADTQYF. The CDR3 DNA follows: TGTGCCACCAGGGGAGGGTTCGTCGCAGATACGCAGTATTTT.